A selection of T cell receptor beta chains follows, all from one sample in a study of CD8 T cells in ankylosing spondylitis. Via MiXCR, TCRdb re-called the 5' RACE reads, giving one row per CDR3 protein. The sample records fewer than 250,000 distinct CDR3 sequences, 20% to 30% being singletons. Sequenced sample: blood, either unsorted or a sorted T cell fraction (not recorded which). These receptors were obtained from a male donor with ankylosing spondylitis or in good health (not recorded which). The CDR3 runs from the conserved cysteine through the conserved F or W. The order of the fields is D gene, clone size, J gene, V gene, CDR3 protein, CDR3 DNA. A D gene is named only where the DNA matches it firmly. Clone size is given for some rows only: seen once, a few or many times, or a class if the clone is expanded.

. | many | TRBJ2-1 | TRBV20-1 | CSASRPDNEQFF | TGCAGTGCTAGTCGCCCAGACAATGAGCAGTTCTTC
. | many | TRBJ1-1 | TRBV6-1 | CASRREVGTEAFF | TGTGCCAGCAGAAGGGAAGTAGGCACTGAAGCTTTCTTT
TRBD1 | . | TRBJ2-1 | TRBV7-8 | CASSFLRGQGAGEQFF | TGTGCCAGCAGCTTCCTCCGGGGACAGGGGGCGGGTGAGCAGTTCTTC
TRBD2 | . | TRBJ2-1 | TRBV10-3 | CAISETAAGGQFF | TGTGCCATCAGTGAGACGGCAGCGGGAGGGCAGTTCTTC
TRBD1 | many | TRBJ2-7 | TRBV19 | CASSIGTGSYEQYF | TGTGCCAGTAGTATCGGGACAGGATCCTACGAGCAGTACTTC
TRBD2 | . | TRBJ2-2 | TRBV5-5 | CASSLGLAGVSGELFF | TGTGCCAGCAGCTTGGGACTAGCGGGAGTTTCAGGGGAGCTGTTTTTT
. | many | TRBJ2-7 | TRBV11-2 | CASSQRGQLYEQYF | TGTGCCAGCAGCCAGCGGGGACAGCTCTACGAGCAGTACTTC
. | many | TRBJ1-3 | TRBV9 | CASSVNMGWGNTIYF | TGTGCCAGCAGCGTAAACATGGGCTGGGGAAACACCATATATTTT
. | . | TRBJ2-5 | TRBV20-1 | CSARDSNRPQETQYF | TGCAGTGCTAGAGATAGTAACAGACCCCAAGAGACCCAGTACTTC
TRBD2 | . | TRBJ2-5 | TRBV6-2/TRBV6-3 | CASERGRSETQYF | TGTGCCAGCGAGCGGGGGCGGTCGGAGACCCAGTACTTC
TRBD1 | many | TRBJ1-5 | TRBV5-1 | CASSLETGANQPQHF | TGCGCCAGCAGCTTGGAGACAGGGGCCAATCAGCCCCAGCATTTT
. | many | TRBJ2-2 | TRBV11-2 | CASSPGRRNTGELFF | TGTGCCAGCAGCCCAGGAAGGAGGAACACCGGGGAGCTGTTTTTT
. | many | TRBJ2-1 | TRBV28 | CASSTSESGKYNEQFF | TGTGCCAGCAGCACCTCGGAAAGTGGCAAATACAATGAGCAGTTCTTC
. | . | TRBJ1-1 | TRBV29-1 | CSVEEAFKTGAFF | TGCAGCGTTGAAGAGGCCTTCAAAACGGGAGCTTTCTTT
. | . | TRBJ2-1 | TRBV10-2 | CASSVAANEQFF | TGCGCCAGCAGTGTAGCGGCCAATGAGCAGTTCTTC
TRBD1 | . | TRBJ2-7 | TRBV20-1 | CSAGRDRGGEQYF | TGCAGTGCTGGTCGGGACAGGGGTGGCGAGCAGTACTTC
. | few | TRBJ1-1 | TRBV29-1 | CSLKGLRNTEAFF | TGCAGCCTCAAGGGACTGCGGAACACTGAAGCTTTCTTT
. | . | TRBJ1-4 | TRBV10-3 | CAISEIPNEKLFF | TGTGCCATCAGTGAGATCCCTAATGAAAAACTGTTTTTT
. | . | TRBJ2-7 | TRBV4-2 | CASSQEIFNHYEQYF | TGTGCCAGCAGCCAAGAAATCTTTAACCACTACGAGCAGTACTTC
. | . | TRBJ1-4 | TRBV6-5 | CASSYPKQGGEKLFF | TGTGCCAGCAGTTACCCAAAACAGGGTGGTGAAAAACTGTTTTTT
TRBD1 | . | TRBJ2-6 | TRBV10-3 | CAIRQGAGANVLTF | TGTGCCATCAGGCAGGGGGCTGGGGCCAACGTCCTGACTTTC
. | . | TRBJ2-2 | TRBV12-3/TRBV12-4 | CASAGTRTGELFF | TGTGCCAGCGCCGGGACTCGAACCGGGGAGCTGTTTTTT
TRBD2 | many | TRBJ2-1 | TRBV4-2 | CASSQDPGASGYNEQFF | TGTGCCAGCAGCCAAGATCCGGGGGCTAGCGGGTACAATGAGCAGTTCTTC
. | . | TRBJ1-1 | TRBV6-2/TRBV6-3 | CASSYSDNFEAFF | TGTGCCAGCAGTTACTCGGACAACTTTGAAGCTTTCTTT
TRBD1 | few | TRBJ2-7 | TRBV20-1 | CSAKRQGSYEQYF | TGCAGTGCGAAAAGACAGGGGAGCTACGAGCAGTACTTC
. | . | TRBJ2-7 | TRBV5-1 | CASSWDLATSYEQYF | TGCGCCAGCAGCTGGGACCTAGCGACCTCCTACGAGCAGTACTTC
. | many | TRBJ1-1 | TRBV5-1 | CASSAGVMNTEAFF | TGCGCCAGCAGCGCAGGGGTTATGAACACTGAAGCTTTCTTT
. | . | TRBJ1-5 | TRBV12-3/TRBV12-4 | CASSETGRDQPQHF | TGTGCCAGCAGTGAGACAGGCAGAGATCAGCCCCAGCATTTT
. | . | TRBJ1-1 | TRBV20-1 | CSAPNREANTEAFF | TGCAGTGCTCCGAACAGGGAAGCGAACACTGAAGCTTTCTTT
. | . | TRBJ2-2 | TRBV12-3/TRBV12-4 | CASSLKGDTGELFF | TGTGCCAGCAGTTTAAAGGGGGACACCGGGGAGCTGTTTTTT
. | . | TRBJ2-1 | TRBV20-1 | CSAKSPGIQQFF | TGCAGTGCTAAGTCTCCCGGGATCCAGCAGTTCTTC
TRBD2 | few | TRBJ2-5 | TRBV7-9 | CASSRGLDEETQYF | TGTGCCAGCAGCAGGGGACTAGATGAGGAGACCCAGTACTTC
. | many | TRBJ2-3 | TRBV9 | CASSPGFSREISTDTQYF | TGTGCCAGCAGCCCGGGGTTCTCCCGGGAGATTAGCACAGATACGCAGTATTTT
. | many | TRBJ1-2 | TRBV11-2 | CASSLDPQGTYGYTF | TGTGCCAGCAGCTTAGACCCTCAGGGGACCTATGGCTACACCTTC